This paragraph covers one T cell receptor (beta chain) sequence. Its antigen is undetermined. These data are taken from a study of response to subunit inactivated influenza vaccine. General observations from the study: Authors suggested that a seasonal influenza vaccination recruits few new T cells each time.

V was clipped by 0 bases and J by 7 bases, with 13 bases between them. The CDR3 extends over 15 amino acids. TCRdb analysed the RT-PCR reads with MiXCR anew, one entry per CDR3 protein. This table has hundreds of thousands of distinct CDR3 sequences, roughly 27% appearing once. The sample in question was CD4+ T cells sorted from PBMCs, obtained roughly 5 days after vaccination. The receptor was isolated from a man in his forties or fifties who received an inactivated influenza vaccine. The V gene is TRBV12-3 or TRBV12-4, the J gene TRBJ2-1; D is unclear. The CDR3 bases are TGTGCCAGCAGTTTAGCGAAGGTCTTTGGAAATGAGCAGTTCTTC. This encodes CASSLAKVFGNEQFF.